This TCR beta chain is drawn from a study of blood T cell dynamics during melanoma immunotherapy. V gave up 1 base and J gave up 1 base, with 8 bases separating them. CDR1 and CDR2 from the germline V gene are SGHRS and YFSETQ. The CDR3 length is 14 residues. The assay was immunoSEQ multiplex PCR, and TCRdb's table has in-frame clones only and misses some. Counted here are fewer than 4,500 clones, roughly 80% occurring once; the ten biggest clones make up approximately 15%. Time point denoted: pre-treatment baseline. The sample in question was blood, obtained from a patient treated with checkpoint blockade. This chain links TRBV5-1 with TRBJ1-2, with D uncertain. The receptor's source is a human donor with melanoma. This chain's CDR3 is CASSLYGVNYGYTF. The CDR3 bases are TGCGCCAGCAGCTTGTACGGAGTTAACTATGGCTACACCTTC. The variable domain in full, with the rest retrieved from reference TRBV5-1 and TRBJ1-2, is KAGVTQTPRYLIKTRGQQVTLSCSPISGHRSVSWYQQTPGQGLQFLFEYFSETQRNKGNFPGRFSGRQFSNSRSEMNVSTLELGDSALYLCASSLYGVNYGYTFGSGTRLTVV.